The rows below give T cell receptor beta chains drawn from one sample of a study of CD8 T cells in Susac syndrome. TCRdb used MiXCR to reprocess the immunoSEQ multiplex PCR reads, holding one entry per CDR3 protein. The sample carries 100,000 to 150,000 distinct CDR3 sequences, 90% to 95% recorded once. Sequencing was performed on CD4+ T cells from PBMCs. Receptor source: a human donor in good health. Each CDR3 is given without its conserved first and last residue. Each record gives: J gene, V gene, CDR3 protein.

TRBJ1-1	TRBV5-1	ASSLGVPGQGNTEAF
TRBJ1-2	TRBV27	ASSYQGRENYGYT
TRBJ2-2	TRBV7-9	ASSLVRGADTGELF
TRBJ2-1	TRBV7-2	ASSFSGQAYNEQF
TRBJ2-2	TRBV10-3	AISEWVGKNTGELF
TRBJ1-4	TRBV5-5	ASSLSLRANEKLF
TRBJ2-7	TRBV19	ASSISGNYYEQY
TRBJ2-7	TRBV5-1	ASSGAAGPGGEQY
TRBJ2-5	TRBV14	ASSQGAVETQY
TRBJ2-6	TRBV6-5	ASMSQGSGANVLT
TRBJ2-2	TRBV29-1	SAEAGLNTGKLF
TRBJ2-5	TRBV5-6	ASSLTSGRGETQY
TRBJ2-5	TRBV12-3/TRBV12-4	ASIATPGQQETQY